One sample yielded the 21 T cell receptor beta chains listed below, sequenced in a study of blood T cell repertoires in COVID-19. Measured with immunoSEQ multiplex PCR; TCRdb has only the in-frame clones, and not every one. The repertoire includes over 150,000 clones, roughly 84% of them detected once, and roughly 7% sits in the top ten. The sample consisted of peripheral blood. These receptors came from a man in his forties or fifties with active or convalescent COVID-19.

The chain links TRBV3-1 (or the pseudogene TRBV3-2) to TRBJ2-1; a weak D match, TRBD1 (6 bases). V lost 4 bases and J 13 bases, leaving 11 bases between the germline ends. CDR3 length: 11 residues. Germline lookup yields CDR1 LGHDT and CDR2 YNNKEL (reference sequence). CDR3 DNA: TGTGCCAGCAGCCGACAGGACTTTCAGTTCTTC. This encodes CASSRQDFQFF.

CDR3 nucleotides: TGCGCCAGCAGCCAAGATAACCGGGAAAGTCAGCCCCAGCATTTT. It yields the protein CASSQDNRESQPQHF. The rearrangement links TRBV4-1 to TRBJ1-5; D unclear. Trimming removed 0 bases at V and 6 bases at J, with 12 bases between. The CDR3 extends over 15 amino acids. CDR1 is MGHRA, CDR2 YSYEKL, per germline.

The V and J genes are TRBV4-1 and TRBJ2-2; TRBD1 might be the D (6 bases). The CDR3 contains 16 residues. V shed 2 bases and J shed 7 bases, with 17 bases lying between them. Germline V gene data show CDR1 as MGHRA and CDR2 as YSYEKL. DNA for the CDR3: TGCGCCAGCAGCCAACATACTACAGGGTCCGGCGGGGAGCTGTTTTTT. Amino acids: CASSQHTTGSGGELFF.

This chain uses TRBV9 with TRBJ2-5; D remains unclear. This CDR3 spans 14 amino acids. V lost 0 bases and J 5 bases, leaving 11 bases between the germline ends. Germline V gene sequence: CDR1 SGDLS, CDR2 YYNGEE. This CDR3 is CASSVAAGGETQYF. The CDR3 nucleotides read TGTGCCAGCAGCGTAGCTGCCGGTGGTGAGACCCAGTACTTC.

The V call is TRBV19, the J call TRBJ2-1; TRBD1 agrees at 9 bases. The CDR3 spans 14 residues. J gave up 10 bases and V 11 bases, and 15 bases lay outside the gene matches. Germline V gives CDR1 LNHDA, CDR2 SQIVND (reference sequence). CDR3 coding DNA: TGTGCCGGCCGTGGTGTACAGGGGGCTGGGGAGCAGTTCTTC. It specifies CAGRGVQGAGEQFF.

This clone has just a few counts. The chain is built from TRBV4-1 and TRBJ1-2; 10 bases match TRBD1. V dropped 1 base and J dropped 8; count of bases not matched to a gene: 10. The germline CDR1 and CDR2 sequences are MGHRA and YSYEKL. The CDR3 is 16 amino acids. CDR3 amino acids: CASSQGAGTGALGYTF. The CDR3 nucleotides read TGCGCCAGCAGCCAAGGCGCCGGGACAGGGGCTTTGGGCTACACCTTC.

The V and J genes are TRBV24-1 and TRBJ2-1, with TRBD2 as a possible D gene (7 bases). The germline CDR1 and CDR2 sequences are KGHDR and SFDVKD. With 12 bases removed from V and 7 bases from J, the gap between germline ends came to 18 bases. There are 13 residues in the CDR3. As DNA, the CDR3 is TGTGCCGTCGGCGGGGGAAGGGGGAATGAGCAGTTCTTC. Encoded protein: CAVGGGRGNEQFF.

The chain is built from TRBV11-3 and TRBJ2-6, with 7 bases matching TRBD2. CDR1 SGHNT and CDR2 YENEEA come from the germline V gene. J gave up 0 bases and V 2 bases, and 1 base lay outside the gene matches. This CDR3 is built from 16 residues. CDR3 in amino acids: CASSLRTSSGANVLTF. The DNA of the CDR3 is TGTGCCAGCAGCTTACGGACTAGCTCTGGGGCCAACGTCCTGACTTTC.

The chain employs TRBV5-1 and TRBJ1-2; 9 bases are a match to TRBD1. The CDR3 extends over 15 amino acids. Germline CDR1 and CDR2: SGHRS and YFSETQ. The V and J ends lost 2 bases and 3 bases, in that order; junction bases with no gene match: 5. The DNA of the CDR3 is TGCGCCAGCAGCTTACAGGGGGCAGAGGACTATGGCTACACCTTC. It codes for CASSLQGAEDYGYTF.

The chain combines TRBV27 with TRBJ2-1, with 10 nucleotides matching TRBD2. CDR3 length: 15 amino acids. Germline CDR1 and CDR2: MNHEY and SMNVEV (reference sequence). J lost 7 bases, V lost 2 bases, and 5 bases had no gene match. CDR3 in amino acids: CASSLISGGFNEQFF. The CDR3 DNA reads TGTGCCAGCAGTTTAATTAGCGGGGGGTTTAATGAGCAGTTCTTC.

This clone showed up just a few times. The chain uses TRBV5-3 and TRBJ1-4; 7 bases match TRBD1. TRBV5-3 is flagged as an ORF with uncertain function. V was clipped by 4 bases and J by 2 bases; unmatched bases: 5. The CDR3 is 15 amino acids. The CDR3 nucleotides are TGTGCCAGAAGCGCGGCGACAGGGACTAATGAAAAACTGTTTTTT. It yields the protein CARSAATGTNEKLFF.

The chain has TRBV6-1 and TRBJ2-3; TRBD2 aligns across 10 bases. This CDR3 has 17 amino acids. The germline gives CDR1 MNHNS, CDR2 SASEGT. V lost 2 bases to trimming and J lost 4 bases; unmatched junction nucleotides: 9. Here the CDR3 DNA reads TGTGCCAGCAGTGAATCTAGCGGGGGCTCCGGGGCAGATACGCAGTATTTT. As protein: CASSESSGGSGADTQYF.

Only one count was recorded for this clone. V is TRBV30 and J is TRBJ2-5, with 9 bases aligning to TRBD2. This CDR3 has 12 amino acids. Germline V CDR1 and CDR2: GTSNPN, SVGIG (reference sequence). Trimming at V came to 5 bases and at J to 9 bases, leaving 7 bases not matched to a gene. DNA for the CDR3: TGTGCCTGGGGCGGGGGGGGCGGGGCCCAGTACTTC. Residues: CAWGGGGGAQYF.

J is TRBJ1-2 and V is TRBV7-2; 10 bases fit TRBD1. Germline loops: CDR1 SGHTA, CDR2 FQGNSA. The CDR3 is made up of 14 amino acids. The V segment lost 2 bases and the J segment 5 bases; nucleotides outside the gene matches: 2. For the CDR3, the DNA is TGTGCCAGCAGCTTAATGGGACAGGGGTATGGCTACACCTTC. Translated, it gives CASSLMGQGYGYTF.

V is TRBV7-9 and J is TRBJ2-2, with no clear D. The germline V gene encodes CDR1 SEHNR and CDR2 FQNEAQ (reference sequence). Trimming removed 5 bases from V and 7 bases from J, with 8 bases in between. The CDR3 spans 12 residues. The CDR3 region is CASSQKSGELFF. The CDR3 DNA follows: TGTGCCAGCAGCCAGAAAAGCGGGGAGCTGTTTTTT.

The genes are TRBV24-1 and TRBJ2-1, with 8 nucleotides matching TRBD2. The ends lost 10 bases at V and 2 bases at J; junction bases unmatched: 3. Germline CDR1 reads KGHDR; CDR2 reads SFDVKD. The CDR3 length is 13 residues. CDR3 DNA sequence: TGTGCCACTAGCGGGGATACCTACAATGAGCAGTTCTTC. This codes for CATSGDTYNEQFF.

The chain has TRBV27 and TRBJ2-1; TRBD2 matches at 7 bases. Germline CDR1 and CDR2: MNHEY and SMNVEV (reference sequence). V was pared by 8 bases and J by 5 bases, with 6 bases of the junction left unmatched. This CDR3 comprises 13 residues. CDR3 DNA sequence: TGTGCCAGCGGCCGGGACTACGACAATGAGCAGTTCTTC. This gives the protein CASGRDYDNEQFF.

The J gene is TRBJ1-3, the V gene TRBV15; a possible D gene is TRBD1 (6 bases). Germline CDR1 LNHNV, CDR2 YYDKDF (reference sequence). The CDR3 totals 17 residues. Trimming left V 0 bases short and J 2 bases short, with 14 bases between. DNA of the CDR3: TGTGCCACCAGCAGAGATCCTCAAAGGACAGCTGGAAACACCATATATTTT. As protein: CATSRDPQRTAGNTIYF.

The chain combines TRBV7-2 with TRBJ2-3; no clear D. V was shortened by 0 bases and J by 2 bases, with 9 bases between the two germline ends. Germline V gene data show CDR1 as SGHTA and CDR2 as FQGNSA. This CDR3 has 15 residues. CDR3 DNA sequence: TGTGCCAGCAGCTTAGCGCTACAGAACACAGATACGCAGTATTTT. This gives the protein CASSLALQNTDTQYF.

J is TRBJ2-1 and V is TRBV5-1; 8 bases match TRBD2. CDR1 is SGHRS and CDR2 is YFSETQ in the germline V gene. Losses at the gene ends were 0 bases for V and 4 bases for J; bases not matched to a gene: 6. This CDR3 is built from 16 residues. DNA for the CDR3: TGCGCCAGCAGCTTGGTGGCTAGCGGGCCGTACAATGAGCAGTTCTTC. Its translation: CASSLVASGPYNEQFF.

The chain combines TRBV2 with TRBJ2-2, with 10 bases lining up with TRBD1. The ends lost 6 bases at V and 4 bases at J; junction bases unmatched: 2. Germline assignment: CDR1 SNHLY and CDR2 FYNNEI. The CDR3 loop spans 14 amino acids. In nucleotides, the CDR3 is TGTGCCAGCAGGAGGGACAGGGGCACCGGGGAGCTGTTTTTT. Translated: CASRRDRGTGELFF.